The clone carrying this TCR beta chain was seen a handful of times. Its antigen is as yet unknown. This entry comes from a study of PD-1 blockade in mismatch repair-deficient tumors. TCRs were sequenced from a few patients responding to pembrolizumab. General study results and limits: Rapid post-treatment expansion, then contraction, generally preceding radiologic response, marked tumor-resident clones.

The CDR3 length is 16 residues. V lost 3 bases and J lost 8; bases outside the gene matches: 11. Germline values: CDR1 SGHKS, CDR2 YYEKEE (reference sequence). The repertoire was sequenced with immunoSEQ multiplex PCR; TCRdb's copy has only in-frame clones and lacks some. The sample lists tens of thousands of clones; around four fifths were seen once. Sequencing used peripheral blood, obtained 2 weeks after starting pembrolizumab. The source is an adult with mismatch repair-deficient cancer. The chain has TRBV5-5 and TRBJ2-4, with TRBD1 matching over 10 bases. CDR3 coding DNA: TGTGCCAGCAGCTCCGGCGGGACAGGGGCTTTTGACATTCAGTACTTC. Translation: CASSSGGTGAFDIQYF.